This T cell receptor (beta chain) was sequenced during a study of blood T cell repertoires in COVID-19. About the research overall: The origin of the acute and convalescent COVID-19 samples was the United States, Italy and Spain. Sources were T cells, B-cell-depleted T cells, or PBMCs; the material itself was cDNA or gDNA.

The V end lost 3 bases, the J end lost 3 bases, and 6 bases lay between the germline ends. The CDR3 length is 12 residues. CDR1 is SGDLS and CDR2 is YYNGEE in the germline V gene. Per the original data handling: Reference gene primer amplification yielded estimated nucleated cell counts. This table comes from immunoSEQ multiplex PCR, and its TCRdb copy is limited to in-frame clones, with some not included. V, J and clone size are taken as reported in that table, and D and trimming were inferred from the DNA itself. The sample shows about 47,000 clones, roughly four fifths of them seen only once. The specimen was peripheral blood. The TCR comes from a human donor with acute or convalescent COVID-19. The donor label of this sample is uncertain. The V gene is TRBV9, the J gene TRBJ1-1; no reliable D call. DNA of the CDR3: TGTGCCAGCAGCGAGGCGGACACTGAAGCTTTCTTT. Its protein is CASSEADTEAFF.